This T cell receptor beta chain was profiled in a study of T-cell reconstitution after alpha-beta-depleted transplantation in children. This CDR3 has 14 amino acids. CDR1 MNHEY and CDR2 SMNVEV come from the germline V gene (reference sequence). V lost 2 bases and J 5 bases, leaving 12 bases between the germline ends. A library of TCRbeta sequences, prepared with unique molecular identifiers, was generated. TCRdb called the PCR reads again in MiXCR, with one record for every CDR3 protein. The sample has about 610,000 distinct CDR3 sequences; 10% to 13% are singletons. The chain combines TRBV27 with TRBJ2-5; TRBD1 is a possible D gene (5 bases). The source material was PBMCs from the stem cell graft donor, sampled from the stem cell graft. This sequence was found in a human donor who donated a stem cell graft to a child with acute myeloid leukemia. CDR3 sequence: CASSLIRDRETQYF. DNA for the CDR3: TGTGCCAGCAGTTTAATCAGGGATCGCGAGACCCAGTACTTC.